This is a list of T cell receptor beta chains from one sample in a study of naive and memory T cell subsets. TCRdb re-derived calls from the UMI-ligation and nested PCR reads in MiXCR, one entry per CDR3 protein. Of under 100,000 distinct CDR3 sequences in the sample, about 7% are singletons; the top ten hold 1.6%. Sequenced: central memory CD4+ T cells from blood. The receptors come from a human donor in good health. CDR3s include the opening cysteine and the closing phenylalanine or tryptophan. Each record gives: clone size, D gene, V gene, J gene, CDR3 protein, CDR3 DNA. The D gene is left open where the match is weak. Size is omitted from some rows. Given values are once, few, many or a class for expanded clones.

NA	NA	TRBV27	TRBJ2-7	CASSLQGTPTYEQYF	TGTGCCAGCAGTTTACAGGGGACCCCAACCTACGAGCAGTACTTC
many	TRBD2	TRBV9	TRBJ2-5	CASSVFGGGQGETQYF	TGTGCCAGCAGCGTATTTGGCGGGGGGCAGGGAGAGACCCAGTACTTC
many	TRBD1	TRBV18	TRBJ1-2	CASSPNYGTGLQTYGYTF	TGTGCCAGCTCACCAAATTACGGGACAGGGTTACAGACCTATGGCTACACCTTC
many	TRBD1	TRBV19	TRBJ2-1	CATVKTGTSNEQFF	TGTGCCACCGTTAAGACAGGGACCTCCAATGAGCAGTTCTTC
once	NA	TRBV6-5	TRBJ2-3	CASSPIGAVTDTQYF	TGTGCCAGCAGTCCCATAGGAGCGGTCACAGATACGCAGTATTTT
many	NA	TRBV6-2/TRBV6-3	TRBJ2-7	CASSEGRMIYEQYF	TGTGCCAGCAGTGAGGGACGGATGATCTACGAGCAGTACTTC
many	TRBD2	TRBV30	TRBJ2-1	CAWTRGGLGQPNEQFF	TGTGCCTGGACCCGAGGGGGACTAGGTCAACCCAATGAGCAGTTCTTC
many	NA	TRBV15	TRBJ1-5	CATTPAGAPRNQPQHF	TGTGCCACCACCCCGGCAGGGGCTCCTCGAAATCAGCCCCAGCATTTT
NA	NA	TRBV20-1	TRBJ2-3	CSARMSFPDTQYF	TGCAGTGCTAGGATGTCTTTTCCAGATACGCAGTATTTT
many	NA	TRBV5-5	TRBJ1-1	CASSSQGTEAFF	TGTGCCAGCAGCTCCCAGGGGACTGAAGCTTTCTTT
NA	NA	TRBV11-3	TRBJ2-1	CASSLGNMYNEQFF	TGTGCCAGCAGCTTAGGTAATATGTACAATGAGCAGTTCTTC
few	NA	TRBV4-2	TRBJ2-1	CASSQGRGSSYNEQFF	TGTGCCAGCAGCCAAGGTCGAGGGAGCTCCTACAATGAGCAGTTCTTC
NA	TRBD2	TRBV4-2	TRBJ2-7	CASSQSGGPFYEQYF	TGTGCCAGCAGCCAATCGGGGGGGCCGTTCTACGAGCAGTACTTC
few	TRBD1	TRBV12-3/TRBV12-4	TRBJ1-5	CASSQSLGQAVQPQHF	TGTGCCAGCAGTCAATCATTGGGACAGGCTGTTCAGCCCCAGCATTTT
few	NA	TRBV29-1	TRBJ2-3	CSVEDSRRGSTDTQYF	TGCAGCGTTGAAGATAGTCGTCGCGGGAGCACAGATACGCAGTATTTT
many	NA	TRBV4-2	TRBJ1-1	CASSQVQGGTEAFF	TGTGCCAGCAGCCAAGTACAGGGAGGGACTGAAGCTTTCTTT
NA	NA	TRBV7-2	TRBJ2-5	CASSRGVSQETQYF	TGTGCCAGCAGTCGAGGGGTTTCCCAAGAGACCCAGTACTTC
many	NA	TRBV4-3	TRBJ1-1	CASSQPGVGFTEAFF	TGCGCCAGCAGTCAACCCGGGGTAGGCTTTACTGAAGCTTTCTTT
many	NA	TRBV18	TRBJ1-6	CASSPPLNSPLHF	TGTGCCAGCTCTCCGCCACTCAATTCACCCCTCCACTTT
many	TRBD2	TRBV28	TRBJ2-1	CASSPFSSGDHNEQFF	TGTGCCAGCAGTCCTTTTTCTAGCGGGGACCACAATGAGCAGTTCTTC
many	NA	TRBV7-2	TRBJ1-1	CASSLTYREAFF	TGTGCCAGCAGCCTTACGTATCGTGAAGCTTTCTTT
few	NA	TRBV5-4	TRBJ2-3	CASSLGGRLGTDTQYF	TGTGCCAGCAGCTTGGGAGGCAGATTGGGCACAGATACGCAGTATTTT
few	NA	TRBV4-1	TRBJ2-1	CASSQFREQFF	TGCGCCAGCAGCCAATTCCGTGAGCAGTTCTTC
many	NA	TRBV3-1	TRBJ1-6	CASSQVNRYSPLHF	TGTGCCAGCAGCCAAGTGAATAGATATTCACCCCTCCACTTT
few	NA	TRBV20-1	TRBJ2-7	CSAPGTFAYEQYF	TGCAGTGCCCCCGGGACCTTCGCCTACGAGCAGTACTTC
many	TRBD2	TRBV5-1	TRBJ2-1	CASSTSGGPTEQFF	TGCGCCAGCAGCACTAGCGGGGGGCCAACCGAGCAGTTCTTC
few	TRBD2	TRBV9	TRBJ2-5	CASSPGTSGTQETQYF	TGTGCCAGCAGCCCCGGGACTAGCGGGACTCAAGAGACCCAGTACTTC
many	NA	TRBV20-1	TRBJ1-1	CSAHPVQDTEAFF	TGCAGTGCCCACCCCGTCCAGGACACTGAAGCTTTCTTT
few	NA	TRBV27	TRBJ2-7	CASTNLRTGNSYEQYF	TGTGCCAGCACCAACCTCCGGACGGGAAACTCCTACGAGCAGTACTTC